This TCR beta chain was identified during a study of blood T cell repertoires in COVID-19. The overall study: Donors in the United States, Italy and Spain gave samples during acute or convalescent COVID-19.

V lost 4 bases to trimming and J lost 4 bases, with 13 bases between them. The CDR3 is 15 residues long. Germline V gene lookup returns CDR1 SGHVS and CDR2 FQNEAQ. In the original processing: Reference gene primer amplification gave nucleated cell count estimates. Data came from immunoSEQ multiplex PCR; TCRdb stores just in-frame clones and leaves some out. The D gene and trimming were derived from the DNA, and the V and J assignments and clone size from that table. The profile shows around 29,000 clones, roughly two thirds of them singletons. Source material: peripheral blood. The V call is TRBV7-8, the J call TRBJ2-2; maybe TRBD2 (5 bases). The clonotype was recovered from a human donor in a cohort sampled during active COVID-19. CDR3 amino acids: CASSSQAAGTGELFF. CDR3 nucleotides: TGTGCCAGCAGCTCCCAAGCGGCAGGCACCGGGGAGCTGTTTTTT.